The present entry profiles one T cell receptor beta chain with its context. The antigen it binds to is not known. The input lacks base qualities; no much larger clone sits a single base away. This sample is part of a study of T cell changes during pregnancy in multiple sclerosis (dated by TCRdb to 2018 to 2020). With respect to the entire study: The study looked at changes in the T cell repertoire across pregnancy in women with multiple sclerosis.

Libraries came from the immunoSEQ multiplex PCR assay. What TCRdb holds here is the immuneACCESS table cut down to in-frame rearrangements. Part of the clones is not present; checked against another copy, under half of the missing clones reflect an unresolved V gene, and the others are unexplained. This sample holds around 45,000 clones; 91% were observed only once. In total, the top ten clones hold 0.73% of the sample. This clonotype was sampled from a female donor with multiple sclerosis, enrolled in a pregnancy study. The sample here was CD4+ T cells from peripheral blood mononuclear cells, taken before pregnancy.

The CDR3 amino acid sequence is: CASSLALPFPGGGNQPQHF. The nucleotides read TGCGCCAGCAGCTTGGCCTTACCATTTCCGGGGGGGGGCAATCAGCCCCAGCATTTT. The chain is made from TRBV5-1 and TRBJ1-5, with TRBD1 as a weak D call on 5 bases. The germline V gene yields SGHRS for CDR1 and YFSETQ for CDR2. V and J lose 0 bases and 2 bases, and a span of 21 bases separates them. The CDR3 runs 19 amino acids, cysteine and phenylalanine included. The read is trimmed to its CDR3 DNA, 57 bases read in frame from base 1.